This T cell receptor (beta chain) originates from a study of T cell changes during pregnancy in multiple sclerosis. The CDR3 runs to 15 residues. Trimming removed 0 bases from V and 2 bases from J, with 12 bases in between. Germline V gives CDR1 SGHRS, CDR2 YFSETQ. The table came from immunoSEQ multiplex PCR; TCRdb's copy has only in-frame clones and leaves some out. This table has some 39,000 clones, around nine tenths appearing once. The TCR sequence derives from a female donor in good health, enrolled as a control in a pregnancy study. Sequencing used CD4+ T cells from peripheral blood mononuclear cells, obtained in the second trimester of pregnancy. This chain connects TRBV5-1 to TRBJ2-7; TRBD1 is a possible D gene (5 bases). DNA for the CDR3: TGCGCCAGCAGCTTGGCCGCAGGGCTGGCCTACGAGCAGTACTTC. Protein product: CASSLAAGLAYEQYF.